The 18 T cell receptor beta chains below all came from one sample that was sequenced in a study of immune evolution from preneoplasia to lung adenocarcinoma. TCRdb's table, derived via immunoSEQ multiplex PCR, lists solely in-frame clones and lacks some. Of 4,000 to 6,000 clones in the sample, around 84% are singletons; the top ten hold around 9.1%. The specimen sequenced was FFPE normal lung tissue adjacent to the tumor. These receptors were taken from a person over 45 with lung adenocarcinoma.

The rearrangement links TRBV5-1 to TRBJ1-2; unclear D gene. Trimming left V 4 bases short and J 4 bases short, with 11 bases between. Germline assignment: CDR1 SGHRS and CDR2 YFSETQ. The CDR3 is 13 residues long. The CDR3 DNA reads as TGCGCCAGCAGCGCCGGACGGACCTATGGCTACACCTTC. Amino acid sequence: CASSAGRTYGYTF.

The V and J genes are TRBV7-9 and TRBJ2-7; 10 bases map to TRBD2. CDR1 is SEHNR and CDR2 is FQNEAQ in the germline V gene (reference sequence). The CDR3 is made up of 15 amino acids. J lost 3 bases, V lost 2 bases, and 4 bases had no gene match. The CDR3 sequence: CASSLITSGDYEQYF. CDR3 coding DNA: TGTGCCAGCAGCTTAATAACTAGCGGGGACTACGAGCAGTACTTC.

The chain uses TRBV7-9 and TRBJ2-7, with 9 bases fitting TRBD2. This CDR3 spans 18 amino acids. V was pared by 5 bases and J by 3 bases, with 17 bases of the junction left unmatched. The germline gives CDR1 SEHNR, CDR2 FQNEAQ (reference sequence). The CDR3 coding sequence is TGTGCCAGCAGCCCATCGGGGGGGGGTGCTAGCGGGAACTACGAGCAGTACTTC. Encoded protein: CASSPSGGGASGNYEQYF.

This clone has just a few counts. The chain uses TRBV29-1 and TRBJ1-2; D is unresolved. The CDR3 sequence is 10 residues long. The germline V gene has CDR1 SQVTM and CDR2 ANQGSEA. The V end lost 6 bases, the J end lost 7 bases, and 9 bases lay between the germline ends. The CDR3, as DNA: TGCAGCGTAGAGATAAGTGGCTACACCTTC. Translating it yields CSVEISGYTF. Variable domain in full (rest from reference TRBV29-1 and TRBJ1-2): SAVISQKPSRDICQRGTSLTIQCQVDSQVTMMFWYRQQPGQSLTLIATANQGSEATYESGFVIDKFPISRPNLTFSTLTVSNMSPEDSSIYLCSVEISGYTFGSGTRLTVV.

The chain has TRBV7-6 and TRBJ2-3; D is possibly TRBD1 or TRBD2 (6 bases each). V was shortened by 0 bases and J by 0 bases, with 7 bases between the two germline ends. CDR3 length: 15 amino acids. Germline V lookup: CDR1 SGHVS, CDR2 FNYEAQ. CDR3 residues: CASSLAGGSTDTQYF. In nucleotides, the CDR3 is TGTGCCAGCAGCTTAGCGGGGGGCAGCACAGATACGCAGTATTTT.

V gene TRBV27 combines with J gene TRBJ1-1; a weak D match, TRBD1 (5 bases). This CDR3 has 13 residues. V dropped 6 bases and J dropped 7 bases, with 15 bases sitting between them. Germline CDR1 and CDR2: MNHEY and SMNVEV (reference sequence). The CDR3 DNA sequence: TGTGCCAGCAGCCTTCGCAGGGCTGGTGAAGCTTTCTTT. Translated, it gives CASSLRRAGEAFF.

V is TRBV19 and J is TRBJ1-1; 7 bases fit TRBD1. The germline V gene has CDR1 LNHDA and CDR2 SQIVND (reference sequence). The CDR3 totals 14 residues. The junction had 5 bases not matched to a gene; V was cut back by 3 bases and J by 4 bases. The CDR3 bases are TGTGCCAGTAGTATGACAGGGCGGGTCACTGAAGCTTTCTTT. This sequence encodes CASSMTGRVTEAFF. Looking up the rest from reference TRBV19 and TRBJ1-1 gives the full variable domain: DGGITQSPKYLFRKEGQNVTLSCEQNLNHDAMYWYRQDPGQGLRLIYYSQIVNDFQKGDIAEGYSVSREKKESFPLTVTSAQKNPTAFYLCASSMTGRVTEAFFGQGTRLTVV.

This clone turned up a few times. V usage is TRBV5-1 and J usage is TRBJ2-3; 7 positions match TRBD2. J lost 2 bases, V lost 3 bases, and 6 bases had no gene match. Looked up from germline, CDR1 is SGHRS and CDR2 is YFSETQ. This CDR3 region has 15 residues. CDR3 DNA: TGCGCCAGCAGCTCTAGCGGAACGCACACAGATACGCAGTATTTT. It specifies CASSSSGTHTDTQYF.

This clone was seen a handful of times. This chain uses TRBV11-2 with TRBJ2-5; D is perhaps TRBD2 (5 bases). V was shortened by 5 bases and J by 2 bases, with 15 bases between the two germline ends. Per germline, CDR1 SGHAT and CDR2 FQNNGV. The CDR3 is 15 amino acids. The CDR3 spells CASSPSPGPQETQYF. DNA for the CDR3: TGTGCCAGCAGCCCTAGCCCCGGGCCTCAAGAGACCCAGTACTTC.

The rearrangement joins TRBV28 to TRBJ1-4, with 7 bases fitting TRBD1. The CDR3 is 15 residues long. The junction had 1 base not matched to a gene; V was cut back by 3 bases and J by 0 bases. Germline lookup yields CDR1 MDHEN and CDR2 SYDVKM. This CDR3 is CASSLGQSTNEKLFF. Written as DNA, the CDR3 is TGTGCCAGCAGTTTGGGACAGTCAACTAATGAAAAACTGTTTTTT.

The CDR3 sequence is CASSEQGYEQYF. The CDR3 DNA reads TGTGCCAGCAGTGAACAGGGCTACGAGCAGTACTTC. The rearrangement links TRBV2 to TRBJ2-7; D is perhaps TRBD1 (5 bases). Germline lookup yields CDR1 SNHLY and CDR2 FYNNEI. This CDR3 region has 12 residues. Trimming cost V 2 bases and J 3 bases, with 5 bases left between them.

The chain is built from TRBV28 and TRBJ1-2; 12 nucleotides agree with TRBD1. This CDR3 comprises 16 residues. V shed 2 bases, J shed 0 bases, and the junction held 1 base outside the gene matches. Germline values: CDR1 MDHEN, CDR2 SYDVKM. The CDR3 loop reads CASSLRDRGPNYGYTF. As DNA, the CDR3 is TGTGCCAGCAGTTTAAGGGACAGGGGGCCTAACTATGGCTACACCTTC.

J is TRBJ2-2 and V is TRBV9; maybe TRBD1 (6 bases). The CDR3 contains 13 residues. CDR1 SGDLS and CDR2 YYNGEE come from the germline V gene. The V gene lost 6 bases and the J gene lost 0 bases, with 6 bases spanning the gap. The CDR3 DNA sequence: TGTGCCAGCAAGGGGGCGAACACCGGGGAGCTGTTTTTT. This translates into CASKGANTGELFF. Filled out from reference TRBV9 and TRBJ2-2, the complete variable domain reads DSGVTQTPKHLITATGQRVTLRCSPRSGDLSVYWYQQSLDQGLQFLIQYYNGEERAKGNILERFSAQQFPDLHSELNLSSLELGDSALYFCASKGANTGELFFGEGSRLTVL.

This clone has only a few counts. This chain uses TRBV2 with TRBJ1-1; 7 positions agree with TRBD1. This CDR3 spans 13 amino acids. Germline lookup yields CDR1 SNHLY and CDR2 FYNNEI. The junction had 9 bases not matched to a gene; V was cut back by 7 bases and J by 7 bases. CDR3 in amino acids: CASIRDSRDEAFF. CDR3 nucleotides: TGTGCCAGCATTAGGGACAGCAGAGATGAAGCTTTCTTT.

V usage is TRBV6-6 and J usage is TRBJ2-2; 11 bases align to TRBD2. With V trimmed by 5 bases and J by 3 bases, 2 bases remained unmatched. There are 15 residues in the CDR3. CDR1 is MNHNY, CDR2 SVGAGI, per germline (reference sequence). CDR3 nucleotides: TGTGCCAGCAGTCTACTAGCGGGAGACACCGGGGAGCTGTTTTTT. Translating gives CASSLLAGDTGELFF.

The chain has TRBV28 and TRBJ1-2; D is unclear. V was clipped by 6 bases and J by 8 bases, with 7 bases between them. CDR1 is MDHEN, CDR2 SYDVKM, per germline. This CDR3 spans 10 amino acids. The CDR3 region is CASRSRGYTF. The CDR3 bases are TGTGCCAGCAGGAGCCGGGGCTACACCTTC.

The chain joins TRBV9 to TRBJ2-1, with 9 bases lining up with TRBD1. The J segment lost 5 bases and the V segment lost 0 bases, leaving 6 bases of the junction unmatched. This CDR3 contains 16 residues. Germline CDR1 is SGDLS and CDR2 is YYNGEE. The DNA for the CDR3 is TGTGCCAGCAGCGTAGGCCCCGGGGACAGGGACAATGAGCAGTTCTTC. It codes for CASSVGPGDRDNEQFF.

J is TRBJ2-5 and V is TRBV7-9; no clear D. The V end lost 5 bases, the J end lost 4 bases, and 11 bases lay between the germline ends. Per the germline V gene, CDR1 is SEHNR and CDR2 is FQNEAQ (reference sequence). The CDR3 spans 13 residues. The CDR3 is CASSPAAIETQYF. CDR3 nucleotides: TGTGCCAGCAGCCCCGCAGCTATAGAGACCCAGTACTTC.